This T cell receptor beta chain was documented in a study of blood T cell repertoires in COVID-19. Study in general: Some COVID-19 samples were acute and others convalescent; all came from the United States, Italy and Spain.

Clones were sequenced by immunoSEQ multiplex PCR, and TCRdb holds only the in-frame ones, with some missing. The repertoire has approximately 210,000 clones, around 81% of them found once; the top ten carry roughly 4.3%. V gave up 5 bases and J gave up 6 bases, with 11 bases separating them. CDR3 length equals 13 residues. This sequence originates from a man aged 25 to 40 with acute COVID-19. The source material was PBMCs or T cells enriched from blood (not recorded which). V usage is TRBV12-3 or TRBV12-4 and J usage is TRBJ2-1; a weak D match, TRBD2 (6 bases). The CDR3 coding sequence is TGTGCCAGCAGTCCGACTAGTCCCAATGAGCAGTTCTTC. Its protein product is CASSPTSPNEQFF.